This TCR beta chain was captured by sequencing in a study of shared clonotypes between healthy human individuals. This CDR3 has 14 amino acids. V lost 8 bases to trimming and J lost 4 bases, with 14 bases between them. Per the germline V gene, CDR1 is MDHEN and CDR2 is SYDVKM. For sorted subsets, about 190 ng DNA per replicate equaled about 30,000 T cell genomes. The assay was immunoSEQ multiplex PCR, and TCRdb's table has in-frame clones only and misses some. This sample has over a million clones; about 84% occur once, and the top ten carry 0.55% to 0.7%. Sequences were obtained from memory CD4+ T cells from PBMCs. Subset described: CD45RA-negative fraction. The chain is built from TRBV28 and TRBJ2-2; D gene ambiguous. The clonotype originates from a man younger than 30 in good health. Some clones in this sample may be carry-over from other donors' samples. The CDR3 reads CASGSHGGTGELFF. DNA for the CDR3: TGTGCCAGCGGAAGCCACGGTGGCACCGGGGAGCTGTTTTTT.